This T cell receptor (beta chain) was retrieved from a study of T cell changes during pregnancy in multiple sclerosis. Assay: immunoSEQ multiplex PCR; the TCRdb copy retains only in-frame clones and omits some. The sample includes 30,000 to 45,000 clones, around nine tenths of them seen just once. V trimming: 2 bases; J trimming: 2 bases; junction bases outside the gene matches: 3. Per the germline V gene, CDR1 is SGHRS and CDR2 is YFSETQ. This CDR3 is built from 15 residues. Sequencing was performed on CD8+ T cells from peripheral blood mononuclear cells, taken before pregnancy. The chain carries TRBV5-1 and TRBJ1-1, with 10 bases identical to TRBD1. The sequence derives from a female donor with multiple sclerosis, enrolled in a pregnancy study. The CDR3 DNA sequence: TGCGCCAGCAGCTTATGGACAGGGGGAAACACTGAAGCTTTCTTT. This gives the protein CASSLWTGGNTEAFF.